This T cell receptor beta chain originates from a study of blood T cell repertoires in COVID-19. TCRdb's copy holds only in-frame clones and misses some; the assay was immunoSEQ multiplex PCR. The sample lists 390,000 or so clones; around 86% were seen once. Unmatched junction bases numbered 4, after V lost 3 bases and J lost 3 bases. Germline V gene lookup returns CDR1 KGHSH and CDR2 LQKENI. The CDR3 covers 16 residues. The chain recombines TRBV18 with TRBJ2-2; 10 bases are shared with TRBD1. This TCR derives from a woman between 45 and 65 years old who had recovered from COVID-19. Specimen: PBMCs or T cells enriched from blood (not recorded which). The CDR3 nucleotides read TGTGCCAGCTCACCCCGACAGGGGGCGGACACCGGGGAGCTGTTTTTT. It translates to CASSPRQGADTGELFF.